This T cell receptor (beta chain) is from a study of cytomegalovirus exposure and HLA in healthy donors. Study-level points and caveats: Certain sequence variants were highly shared and formed a cluster, and this cluster was likely a sequencing artifact. There were some public TCRs occurring in many donors, but most TCR sequences were rare.

A note on this clone: Its antigen is not known.

Germline CDR1 and CDR2: SGHRS and YFSETQ. After removal of 0 bases from V and 2 bases from J, the junction contained 3 bases not matched to a gene. The CDR3 contains 16 residues. 60 Vbeta and 13 Jbeta primers were used in PCR. Clones were sequenced by immunoSEQ multiplex PCR, and TCRdb holds only the in-frame ones, with some missing. This sample's table has approximately 170,000 clones. The source is a woman aged 18-35 years in good health and CMV-seropositive. The sample consisted of PBMCs. This chain links TRBV5-1 with TRBJ2-1; 9 bases align to TRBD2. CDR3 nucleotides: TGCGCCAGCAGCTTGGTGGCTAGCGGGGCCTACAATGAGCAGTTCTTC. As protein: CASSLVASGAYNEQFF.